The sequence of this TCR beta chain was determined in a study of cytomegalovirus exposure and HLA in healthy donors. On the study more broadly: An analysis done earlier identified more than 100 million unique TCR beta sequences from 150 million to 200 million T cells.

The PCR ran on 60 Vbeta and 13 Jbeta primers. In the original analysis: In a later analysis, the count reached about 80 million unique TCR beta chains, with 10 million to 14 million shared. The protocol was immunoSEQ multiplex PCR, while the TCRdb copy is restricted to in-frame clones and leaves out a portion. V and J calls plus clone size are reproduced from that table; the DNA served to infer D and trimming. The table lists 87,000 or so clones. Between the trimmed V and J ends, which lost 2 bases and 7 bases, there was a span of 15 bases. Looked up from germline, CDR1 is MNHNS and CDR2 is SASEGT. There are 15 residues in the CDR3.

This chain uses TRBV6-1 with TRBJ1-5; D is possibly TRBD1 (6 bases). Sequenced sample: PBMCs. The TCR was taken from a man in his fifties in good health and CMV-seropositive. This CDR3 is CASSETDSFGQPQHF. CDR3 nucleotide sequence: TGTGCCAGCAGTGAAACGGACAGTTTTGGACAGCCCCAGCATTTT.